Shown below are 14 T cell receptor beta chains from a single sample sequenced in a study of cytomegalovirus exposure and HLA in healthy donors. PCR used 60 Vbeta primers and 13 Jbeta primers. The assay was immunoSEQ multiplex PCR, and TCRdb's table has in-frame clones only and misses some. The sample has roughly 150,000 clones; roughly 80% are singletons. Sequencing was done on a sample of PBMCs. These receptors were obtained from a man between 18 and 29 years old in good health and CMV-seronegative.

This clone was counted between two and nine times. The chain employs TRBV7-2 and TRBJ1-5, with TRBD1 as a possible D gene (5 bases). The V end was cut by 8 bases, the J end by 6 bases, with 20 bases between. The germline CDR1 and CDR2 sequences are SGHTA and FQGNSA. This CDR3 is 15 amino acids long. CDR3 sequence: CASSTAKGQGQPQHF. The CDR3 DNA is TGTGCCAGCTCAACGGCTAAAGGGCAGGGTCAGCCCCAGCATTTT.

This clone was picked up one time. The chain joins TRBV9 to TRBJ2-7; TRBD2 aligns across 15 bases. The V segment lost 2 bases and the J segment 5 bases; nucleotides outside the gene matches: 17. There are 20 residues in the CDR3. Germline V CDR1 and CDR2: SGDLS, YYNGEE. The CDR3 nucleotides read TGTGCCAGCAGCGTGGGGACTAGCGGGAGGTATCCGTCCCCACAGGACGAGCAGTACTTC. Amino acid sequence: CASSVGTSGRYPSPQDEQYF.

For the CDR3, the DNA is TGTGCCAGCAGTGAGGGGCAGGGTCCCTATGGCTACACCTTC. The encoded protein is CASSEGQGPYGYTF. The chain carries TRBV2 and TRBJ1-2; possible D gene TRBD1, 5 bases. CDR3 size: 14 residues. The V gene lost 3 bases and the J gene lost 4 bases, with 12 bases spanning the gap. CDR1 SNHLY and CDR2 FYNNEI come from the germline V gene.

Only one count was recorded for this clone. At one boundary the junction diverges from the germline segment, which might be a read error. The chain is built from TRBV6-5 and TRBJ1-1, with D possibly TRBD1 on 5 matching bases. The germline gives CDR1 MNHEY, CDR2 SVGAGI. The CDR3 covers 13 residues. CDR3 loop: CASSRLQDTEAFF. CDR3 coding DNA: TGTGCCAGCAGTCGACTTCAGGACACCGAAGCTTTCTTT.

The chain employs TRBV18 and TRBJ2-1; TRBD2 is a possible D gene (6 bases). This CDR3 contains 18 residues. Germline CDR1 and CDR2: KGHSH and LQKENI. Trimming removed 4 bases from V and 2 bases from J, with 21 bases in between. CDR3 sequence: CASSLGTPKTVAYNEQFF. The CDR3 nucleotides read TGTGCCAGCTCACTGGGGACTCCAAAGACGGTTGCCTACAATGAGCAGTTCTTC.

CDR3 region: CASSLGPRSPYNEQFF. The CDR3 DNA is TGCGCCAGCAGCTTGGGGCCCAGGTCTCCCTACAATGAGCAGTTCTTC. The genes are TRBV5-1 and TRBJ2-1; D not certain. The germline V gene encodes CDR1 SGHRS and CDR2 YFSETQ. The CDR3 covers 16 residues. Trimming cost V 0 bases and J 2 bases, with 12 bases left between them.

This clone occurred a few times. V gene TRBV5-6 combines with J gene TRBJ2-2; 10 bases align to TRBD2. The CDR3 has 14 residues. With V trimmed by 4 bases and J by 6 bases, 3 bases remained unmatched. CDR1 and CDR2 (germline): SGHDT, YYEEEE. CDR3 sequence: CASSPAGGSGELFF. In DNA form, the CDR3 reads TGTGCCAGCAGCCCAGCGGGAGGGTCCGGGGAGCTGTTTTTT.

This clone has just a few counts. The genes are TRBV27 and TRBJ2-5; 8 bases fit TRBD2. J was trimmed by 4 bases and V by 6 bases; bases with no gene match: 4. Germline assignment: CDR1 MNHEY and CDR2 SMNVEV (reference sequence). This CDR3 spans 13 amino acids. CDR3 protein: CASRRAGGETQYF. The CDR3 coding sequence is TGTGCCAGCAGAAGGGCGGGGGGAGAGACCCAGTACTTC.

This clone was seen more than once but under ten times. V gene TRBV7-6 combines with J gene TRBJ2-5; D is perhaps TRBD1 (6 bases). Matching the DNA end better, TRBJ2-7 makes the J call doubtful. Germline V CDR1 and CDR2: SGHVS, FNYEAQ. This CDR3 has 14 amino acids. DNA for the CDR3: TGTGCCAGCAGCGCAACCGGGACACATCGCGAGCAGTACTTC. Residues: CASSATGTHREQYF.

The chain employs TRBV14 and TRBJ2-5; D may be TRBD2 (5 bases). The CDR3 length is 12 residues. CDR1 and CDR2 (germline): SGHDN, FVKESK. V was trimmed by 4 bases and J by 7 bases, leaving 10 bases between them. The CDR3 coding sequence is TGTGCCAGCAGCCCCCACGCGGGGACCCAGTACTTC. Its translation: CASSPHAGTQYF.

This clone occurred a few times. The chain carries TRBV6-4 and TRBJ2-1, with 8 positions matching TRBD1. The CDR3 runs 15 residues. Trimming cost V 3 bases and J 2 bases; bases outside gene matches: 3. The V gene's germline CDR1 is MRHNA and CDR2 SNTAGT. The CDR3 reads CASSEQGQAYNEQFF. CDR3 DNA sequence: TGTGCCAGCAGTGAGCAGGGACAGGCCTACAATGAGCAGTTCTTC.

The rearrangement joins TRBV28 to TRBJ1-2; tentative D call: TRBD1 (5 bases). This CDR3 is built from 14 residues. V dropped 6 bases and J dropped 1 base, with 12 bases sitting between them. Germline assignment: CDR1 MDHEN and CDR2 SYDVKM. For the CDR3, the DNA is TGTGCCAGCAGCTGGACACAAGATAACTATGGCTACACCTTC. This codes for CASSWTQDNYGYTF.

This chain uses TRBV7-2 with TRBJ1-2, with D perhaps matching TRBD1 (6 bases). Between the trimmed V and J ends, which lost 5 bases and 7 bases, there was a span of 14 bases. Per germline, CDR1 SGHTA and CDR2 FQGNSA. This CDR3 is built from 13 residues. CDR3 nucleotide sequence: TGTGCCAGCAGCGTGGGGACACCGATTGGCTACACCTTC. Its translation: CASSVGTPIGYTF.

The chain is built from TRBV7-2 and TRBJ2-5, with D perhaps matching TRBD2 (5 bases). V lost 3 bases and J lost 10, with 18 bases in between. Germline V lookup: CDR1 SGHTA, CDR2 FQGNSA. The CDR3 loop spans 14 amino acids. The CDR3 is CASSFRGPLSGQYF. The CDR3 coding sequence is TGTGCCAGCAGCTTCCGAGGGCCCCTCAGTGGCCAGTACTTC.